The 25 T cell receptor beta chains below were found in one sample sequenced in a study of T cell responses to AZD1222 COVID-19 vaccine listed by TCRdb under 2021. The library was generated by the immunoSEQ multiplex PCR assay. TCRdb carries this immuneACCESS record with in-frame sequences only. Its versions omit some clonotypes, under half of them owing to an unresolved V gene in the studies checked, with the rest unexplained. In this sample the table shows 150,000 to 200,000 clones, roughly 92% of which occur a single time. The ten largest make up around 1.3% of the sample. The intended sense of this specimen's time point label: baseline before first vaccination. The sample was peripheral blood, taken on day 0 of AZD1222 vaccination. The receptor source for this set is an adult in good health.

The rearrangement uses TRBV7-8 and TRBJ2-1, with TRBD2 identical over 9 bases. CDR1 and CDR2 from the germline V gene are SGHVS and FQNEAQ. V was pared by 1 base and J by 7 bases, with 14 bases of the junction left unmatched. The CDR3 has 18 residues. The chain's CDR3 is CASSLGTSLAGLRNEQFF. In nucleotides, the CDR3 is TGTGCCAGCAGCTTAGGGACCTCTCTAGCGGGGCTGCGAAATGAGCAGTTCTTC.

CDR3 in amino acids: CAWRGGGLVYNEQFF. CDR3 in DNA: TGTGCCTGGAGGGGAGGGGGACTAGTATACAATGAGCAGTTCTTC. The V call is TRBV30, the J call TRBJ2-1; 8 nucleotides align to TRBD2. Germline CDR1 reads GTSNPN; CDR2 reads SVGIG (reference sequence). V lost 3 bases to trimming and J lost 4 bases; unmatched junction nucleotides: 8. The CDR3 is 15 amino acids.

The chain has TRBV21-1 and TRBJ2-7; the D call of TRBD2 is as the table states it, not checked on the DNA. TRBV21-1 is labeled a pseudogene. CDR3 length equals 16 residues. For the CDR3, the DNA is TGTGCCAGCAGCAGGACAGGGACTAGCGGTCCCTACGAGCAGTACTTC. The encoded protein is CASSRTGTSGPYEQYF.

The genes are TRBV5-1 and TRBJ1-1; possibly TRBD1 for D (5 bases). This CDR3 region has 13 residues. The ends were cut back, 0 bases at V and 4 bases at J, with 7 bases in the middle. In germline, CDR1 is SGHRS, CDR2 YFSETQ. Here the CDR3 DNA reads TGCGCCAGCAGCTTGGTAGGGGTCACTGAAGCTTTCTTT. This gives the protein CASSLVGVTEAFF.

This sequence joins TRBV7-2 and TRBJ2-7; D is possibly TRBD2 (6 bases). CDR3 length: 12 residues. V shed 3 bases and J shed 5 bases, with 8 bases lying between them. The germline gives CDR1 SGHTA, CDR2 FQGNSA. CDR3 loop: CASSFAGNEQYF. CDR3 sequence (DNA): TGTGCCAGCAGCTTCGCGGGGAACGAGCAGTACTTC.

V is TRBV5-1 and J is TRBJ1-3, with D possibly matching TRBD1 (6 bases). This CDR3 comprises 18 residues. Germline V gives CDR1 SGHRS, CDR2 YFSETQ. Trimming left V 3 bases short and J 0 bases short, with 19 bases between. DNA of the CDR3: TGCGCCAGCAGCTACAACCCCAGGGGAGTGAGCTCTGGAAACACCATATATTTT. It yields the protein CASSYNPRGVSSGNTIYF.

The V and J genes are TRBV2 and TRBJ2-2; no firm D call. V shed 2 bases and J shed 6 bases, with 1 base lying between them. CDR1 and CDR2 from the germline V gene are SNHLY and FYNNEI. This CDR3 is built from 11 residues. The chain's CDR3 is CASSESGELFF. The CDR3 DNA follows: TGTGCCAGCAGTGAATCCGGGGAGCTGTTTTTT. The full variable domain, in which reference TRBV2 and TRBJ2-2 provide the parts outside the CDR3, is EPEVTQTPSHQVTQMGQEVILRCVPISNHLYFYWYRQILGQKVEFLVSFYNNEISEKSEIFDDQFSVERPDGSNFTLKIRSTKLEDSAMYFCASSESGELFFGEGSRLTVL.

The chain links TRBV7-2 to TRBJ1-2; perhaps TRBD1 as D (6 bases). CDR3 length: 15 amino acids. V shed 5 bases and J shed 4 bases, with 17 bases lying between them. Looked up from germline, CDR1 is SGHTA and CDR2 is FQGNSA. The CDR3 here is CASSPNRVGGYGYTF. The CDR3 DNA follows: TGTGCCAGCAGCCCAAACAGGGTCGGGGGCTATGGCTACACCTTC.

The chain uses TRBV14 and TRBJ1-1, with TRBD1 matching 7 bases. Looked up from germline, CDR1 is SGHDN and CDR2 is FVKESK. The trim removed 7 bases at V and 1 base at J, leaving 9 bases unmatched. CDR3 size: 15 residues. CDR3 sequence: CASIRWDRPNTEAFF. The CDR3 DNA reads TGTGCCAGCATCAGGTGGGACAGACCGAACACTGAAGCTTTCTTT.

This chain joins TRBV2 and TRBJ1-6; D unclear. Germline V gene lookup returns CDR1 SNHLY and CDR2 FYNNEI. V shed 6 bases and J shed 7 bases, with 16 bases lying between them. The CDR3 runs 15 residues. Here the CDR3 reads CASRSTGIQNSPLHF. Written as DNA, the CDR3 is TGTGCCAGCAGGAGTACCGGGATCCAAAATTCACCCCTCCACTTT.

CDR3 coding DNA: TGTGCCAGTAGTATCGGGGGCTGGGTCTACGAGCAGTACTTC. Translating gives CASSIGGWVYEQYF. This chain connects TRBV19 to TRBJ2-7; either TRBD1 or TRBD2 may supply D (6 bases each). The CDR3 has 14 amino acids. The V gene's germline CDR1 is LNHDA and CDR2 SQIVND (reference sequence). Between the trimmed V and J ends, which lost 3 bases and 3 bases, there was a span of 12 bases.

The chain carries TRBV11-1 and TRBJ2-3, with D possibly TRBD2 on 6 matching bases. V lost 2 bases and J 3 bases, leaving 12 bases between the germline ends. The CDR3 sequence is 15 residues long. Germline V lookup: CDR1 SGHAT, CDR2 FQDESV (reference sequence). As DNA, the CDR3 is TGTGCCAGCAGCTTATATGGCGGGGCGACAGATACGCAGTATTTT. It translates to CASSLYGGATDTQYF.

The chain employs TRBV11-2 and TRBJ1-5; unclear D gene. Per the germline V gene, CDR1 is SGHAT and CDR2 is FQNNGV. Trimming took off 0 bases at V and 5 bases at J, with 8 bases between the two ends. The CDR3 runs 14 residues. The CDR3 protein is CASSLDSGYQPQHF. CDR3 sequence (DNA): TGTGCCAGCAGCTTAGACAGTGGGTATCAGCCCCAGCATTTT.

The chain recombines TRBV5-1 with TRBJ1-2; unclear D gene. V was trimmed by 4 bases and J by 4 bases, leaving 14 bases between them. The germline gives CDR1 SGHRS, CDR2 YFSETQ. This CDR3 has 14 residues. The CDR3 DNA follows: TGCGCCAGCAGCCCTCCGTCTCAGTTCTATGGCTACACCTTC. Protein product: CASSPPSQFYGYTF.

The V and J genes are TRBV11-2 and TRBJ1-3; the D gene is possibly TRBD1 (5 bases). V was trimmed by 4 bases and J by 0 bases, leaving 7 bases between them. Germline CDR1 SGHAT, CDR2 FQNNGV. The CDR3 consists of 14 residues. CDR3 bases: TGTGCCAGCAGCTCAGGGTACTCTGGAAACACCATATATTTT. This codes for CASSSGYSGNTIYF. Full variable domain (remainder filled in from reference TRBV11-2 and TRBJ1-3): EAGVAQSPRYKIIEKRQSVAFWCNPISGHATLYWYQQILGQGPKLLIQFQNNGVVDDSQLPKDRFSAERLKGVDSTLKIQPAKLEDSAVYLCASSSGYSGNTIYFGEGSWLTVV.

CDR3 in DNA: TGTGCCAGCAGCCCCCCGGGGCACCAAGAGACCCAGTACTTC. Residues: CASSPPGHQETQYF. The chain has TRBV11-2 and TRBJ2-5; TRBD1 or TRBD2 may be the D gene (5 bases each). Looked up from germline, CDR1 is SGHAT and CDR2 is FQNNGV. V dropped 5 bases and J dropped 0 bases, with 10 bases sitting between them. The CDR3 runs 14 residues. Filled out from reference TRBV11-2 and TRBJ2-5, the complete variable domain reads EAGVAQSPRYKIIEKRQSVAFWCNPISGHATLYWYQQILGQGPKLLIQFQNNGVVDDSQLPKDRFSAERLKGVDSTLKIQPAKLEDSAVYLCASSPPGHQETQYFGPGTRLLVL.

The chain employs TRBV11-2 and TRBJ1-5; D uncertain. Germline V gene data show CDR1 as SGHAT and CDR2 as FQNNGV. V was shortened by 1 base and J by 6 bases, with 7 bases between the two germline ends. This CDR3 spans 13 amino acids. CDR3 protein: CASSLGRSQPQHF. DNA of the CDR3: TGTGCCAGCAGCTTAGGCAGGAGTCAGCCCCAGCATTTT.

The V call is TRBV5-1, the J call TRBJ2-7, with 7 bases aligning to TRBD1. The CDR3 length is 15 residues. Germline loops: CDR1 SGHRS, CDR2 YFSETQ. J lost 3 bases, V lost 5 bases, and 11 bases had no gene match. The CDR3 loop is CASRALNRGYYEQYF. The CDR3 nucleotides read TGCGCCAGCAGGGCGTTAAACAGGGGATACTACGAGCAGTACTTC.

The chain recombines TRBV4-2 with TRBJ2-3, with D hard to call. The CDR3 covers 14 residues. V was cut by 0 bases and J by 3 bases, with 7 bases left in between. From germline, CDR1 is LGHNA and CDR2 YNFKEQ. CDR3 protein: CASSQDPGTDTQYF. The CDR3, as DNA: TGTGCCAGCAGCCAAGATCCCGGGACAGATACGCAGTATTTT.

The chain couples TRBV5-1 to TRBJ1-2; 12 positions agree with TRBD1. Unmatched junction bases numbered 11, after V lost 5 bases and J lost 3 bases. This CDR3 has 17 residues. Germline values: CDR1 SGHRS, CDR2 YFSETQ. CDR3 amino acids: CASSVGQGAWSYYGYTF. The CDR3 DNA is TGCGCCAGCAGTGTGGGACAGGGGGCTTGGTCCTACTATGGCTACACCTTC. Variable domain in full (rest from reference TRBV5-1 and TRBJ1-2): KAGVTQTPRYLIKTRGQQVTLSCSPISGHRSVSWYQQTPGQGLQFLFEYFSETQRNKGNFPGRFSGRQFSNSRSEMNVSTLELGDSALYLCASSVGQGAWSYYGYTFGSGTRLTVV.

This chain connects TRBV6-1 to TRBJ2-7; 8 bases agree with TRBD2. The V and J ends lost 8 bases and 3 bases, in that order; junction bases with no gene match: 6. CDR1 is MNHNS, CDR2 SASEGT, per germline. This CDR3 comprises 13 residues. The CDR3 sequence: CASYTSGSYEQYF. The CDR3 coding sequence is TGTGCCAGCTATACTAGCGGAAGCTACGAGCAGTACTTC.

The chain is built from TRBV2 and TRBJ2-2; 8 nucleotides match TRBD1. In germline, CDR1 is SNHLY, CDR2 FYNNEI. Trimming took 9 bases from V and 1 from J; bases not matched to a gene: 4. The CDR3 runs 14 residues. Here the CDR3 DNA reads TGTGCCAGGGGACAGGCGGGGAACACCGGGGAGCTGTTTTTT. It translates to CARGQAGNTGELFF.

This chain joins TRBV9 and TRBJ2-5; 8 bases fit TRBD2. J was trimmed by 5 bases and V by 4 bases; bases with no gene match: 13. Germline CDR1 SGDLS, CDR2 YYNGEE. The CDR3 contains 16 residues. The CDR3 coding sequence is TGTGCCAGCAGCCCCTCTGGGCGGGAGGTTGTGGAGACCCAGTACTTC. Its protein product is CASSPSGREVVETQYF.

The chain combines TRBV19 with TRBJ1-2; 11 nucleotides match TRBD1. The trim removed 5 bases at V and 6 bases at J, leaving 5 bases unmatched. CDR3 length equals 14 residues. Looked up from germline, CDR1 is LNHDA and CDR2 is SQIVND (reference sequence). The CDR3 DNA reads TGTGCCAGTAGTCCAAGGACAGGGGGCCATGGCTACACCTTC. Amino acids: CASSPRTGGHGYTF. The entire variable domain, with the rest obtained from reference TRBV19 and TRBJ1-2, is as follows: DGGITQSPKYLFRKEGQNVTLSCEQNLNHDAMYWYRQDPGQGLRLIYYSQIVNDFQKGDIAEGYSVSREKKESFPLTVTSAQKNPTAFYLCASSPRTGGHGYTFGSGTRLTVV.

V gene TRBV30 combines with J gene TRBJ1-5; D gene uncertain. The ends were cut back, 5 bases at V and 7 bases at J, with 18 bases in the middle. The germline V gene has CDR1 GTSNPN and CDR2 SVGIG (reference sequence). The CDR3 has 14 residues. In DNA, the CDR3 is TGTGCCTGGGGATCCCCCGGGCGCGGGCAGCCCCAGCATTTT. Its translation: CAWGSPGRGQPQHF.